This T cell receptor (beta chain) stems from a study of cytomegalovirus exposure and HLA in healthy donors. Study observations and caveats: Despite most TCR sequences being rare, some public TCRs occurred in many donors. For most TCR beta V segments, an earlier analysis put the productive rate at about 87% or about 30% of the time.

This CDR3 is built from 15 residues. V trimming: 0 bases; J trimming: 8 bases; junction bases outside the gene matches: 6. Germline V gene lookup returns CDR1 SGDLS and CDR2 YYNGEE. Amplification used 60 Vbeta primers and 13 Jbeta primers. The method was immunoSEQ multiplex PCR; TCRdb's version includes in-frame clones alone and lacks a portion of them. The table lists about 180,000 clones, around 80% of them singletons, with 1.5% to 2% in the top ten. As concerns this clone: Its antigen is not known.

The chain combines TRBV9 with TRBJ1-4, with 8 nucleotides matching TRBD1. The specimen was PBMCs. The receptor was isolated from a woman under 40 in good health and CMV-seronegative. Here the CDR3 DNA reads TGTGCCAGCAGCGTAGTCCAGGGGGCGGGAGAAAAACTGTTTTTT. Translating it yields CASSVVQGAGEKLFF.